This T cell receptor (beta chain) was captured by sequencing in a study of T cells after yellow fever vaccination. CDR3 size: 15 residues. V lost 3 bases and J lost 0, with 10 bases in between. CDR1 SGHDT and CDR2 YYEEEE come from the germline V gene. In this sample, this clonotype turned up many times. A 5'RACE template-switching step, the method used to make TCR cDNA, added a universal primer site and UMIs. MiXCR, applied by TCRdb to the 5' RACE reads, yields one record per CDR3 protein. Among tens of thousands of distinct CDR3 sequences, approximately 7.7% were seen once, and the ten largest hold roughly a third.

Specimen: CD8+ T cells sorted from PBMCs, collected about 5 days after the first yellow fever vaccination. This chain connects TRBV5-6 to TRBJ1-3; D is ambiguous. This TCR was recovered from a man aged 18 to 29 who received the YFV17D yellow fever vaccine. This CDR3 is CASSSQFYSGNTIYF. CDR3 bases: TGTGCCAGCAGCTCCCAGTTCTACTCTGGAAACACCATATATTTT.